This record looks at one T cell receptor (beta chain) sequence and its context. Combining a sample-barcoded 5' primer with a J-beta primer mix, a second PCR ran for roughly 6 to 12 cycles. In TCRdb, the 5' RACE reads were re-called with MiXCR into one record per CDR3 protein. The table includes 760,000 or so distinct CDR3 sequences, roughly 25% detected once. V was cut by 3 bases and J by 0 bases, with 11 bases left in between. This CDR3 comprises 15 residues. The data belong to a study of blood T cells in healthy people across ages. Separately, the same data were catalogued under a study of T cells of mothers and their children. That source reports: Overlap ran slightly, non-significantly higher for related than unrelated mother-child pairs.

Sequencing used blood. The chain joins TRBV12-3 or TRBV12-4 to TRBJ1-1, with TRBD1 as a possible D gene (5 bases). The receptor's source is a boy between 10 and 17 years old in good health. CDR3 sequence reads: CASSLGPELNTEAFF. CDR3 DNA sequence: TGTGCCAGCAGTTTGGGGCCGGAACTGAACACTGAAGCTTTCTTT.